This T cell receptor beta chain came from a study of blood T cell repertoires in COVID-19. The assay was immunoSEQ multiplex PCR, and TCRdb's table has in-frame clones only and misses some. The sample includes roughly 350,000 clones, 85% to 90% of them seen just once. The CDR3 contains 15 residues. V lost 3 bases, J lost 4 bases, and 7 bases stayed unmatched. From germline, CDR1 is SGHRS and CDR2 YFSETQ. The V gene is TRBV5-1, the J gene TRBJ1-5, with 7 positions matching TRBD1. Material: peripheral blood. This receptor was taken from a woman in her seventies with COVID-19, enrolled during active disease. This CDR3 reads CASSSTGARNQPQHF. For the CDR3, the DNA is TGCGCCAGCAGCTCCACAGGGGCGAGGAATCAGCCCCAGCATTTT.